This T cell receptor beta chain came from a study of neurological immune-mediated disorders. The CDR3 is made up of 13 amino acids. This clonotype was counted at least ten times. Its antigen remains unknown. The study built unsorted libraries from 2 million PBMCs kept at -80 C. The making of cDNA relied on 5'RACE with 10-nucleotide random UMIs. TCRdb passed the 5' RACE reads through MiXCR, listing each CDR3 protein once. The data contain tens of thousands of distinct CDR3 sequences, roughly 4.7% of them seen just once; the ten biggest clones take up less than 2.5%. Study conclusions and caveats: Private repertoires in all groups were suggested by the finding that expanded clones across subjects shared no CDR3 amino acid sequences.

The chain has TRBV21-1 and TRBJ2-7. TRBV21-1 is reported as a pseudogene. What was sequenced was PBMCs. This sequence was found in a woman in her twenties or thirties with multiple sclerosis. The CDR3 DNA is TGTGCCAGCAGTCCGAAGCTCCCATACGAGCAGTACGTC. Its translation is CASSPKLPYEQYV.